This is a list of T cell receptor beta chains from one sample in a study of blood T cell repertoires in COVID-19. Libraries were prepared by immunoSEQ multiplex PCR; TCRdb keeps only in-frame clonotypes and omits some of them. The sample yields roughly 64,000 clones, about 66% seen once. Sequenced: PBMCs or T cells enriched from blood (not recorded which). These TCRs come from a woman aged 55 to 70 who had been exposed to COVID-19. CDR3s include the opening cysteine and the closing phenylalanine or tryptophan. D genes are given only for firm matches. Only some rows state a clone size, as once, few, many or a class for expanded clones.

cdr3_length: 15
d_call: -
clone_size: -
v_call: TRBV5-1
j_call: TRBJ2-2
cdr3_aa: CASSLSQGNTGELFF
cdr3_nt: TGCGCCAGCAGCTTGAGTCAGGGGAACACCGGGGAGCTGTTTTTT

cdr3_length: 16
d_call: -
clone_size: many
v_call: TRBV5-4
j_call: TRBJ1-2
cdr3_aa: CASSLGFGQDIKGYTF
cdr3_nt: TGTGCCAGCAGCTTGGGATTTGGGCAGGATATCAAGGGCTACACCTTC

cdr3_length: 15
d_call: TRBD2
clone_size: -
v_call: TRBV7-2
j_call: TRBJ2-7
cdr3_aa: CASTGRGALSYEQYF
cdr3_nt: TGTGCCAGTACGGGGCGGGGGGCACTCTCCTACGAGCAGTACTTC

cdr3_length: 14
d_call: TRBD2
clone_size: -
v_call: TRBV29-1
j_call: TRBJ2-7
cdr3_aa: CSVVTSGTTYEQYF
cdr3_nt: TGCAGCGTTGTTACTAGCGGGACGACCTACGAGCAGTACTTC

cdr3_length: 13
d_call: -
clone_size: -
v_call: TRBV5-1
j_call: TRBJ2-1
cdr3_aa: CASSLARYNEQFF
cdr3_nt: TGCGCCAGCAGCTTGGCCCGGTACAATGAGCAGTTCTTC

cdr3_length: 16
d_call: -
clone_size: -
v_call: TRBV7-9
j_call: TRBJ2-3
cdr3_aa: CASSISGATVTDTQYF
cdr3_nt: TGTGCCAGCAGTATTTCAGGGGCAACGGTGACAGATACGCAGTATTTT

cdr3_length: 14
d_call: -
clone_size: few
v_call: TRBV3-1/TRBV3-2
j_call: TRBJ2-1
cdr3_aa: CASSHMGGRNEQFF
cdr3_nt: TGTGCCAGCAGCCATATGGGGGGGCGGAATGAGCAGTTCTTC

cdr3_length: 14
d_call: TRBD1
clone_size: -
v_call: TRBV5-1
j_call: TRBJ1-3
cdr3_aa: CASSGGTVGNTIYF
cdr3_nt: TGCGCCAGCAGCGGAGGGACAGTGGGAAACACCATATATTTT

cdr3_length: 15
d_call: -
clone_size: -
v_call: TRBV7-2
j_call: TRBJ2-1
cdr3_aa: CASSGGLNLRDEQFF
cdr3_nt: TGTGCCAGCAGCGGGGGACTTAACCTACGTGATGAGCAGTTCTTC

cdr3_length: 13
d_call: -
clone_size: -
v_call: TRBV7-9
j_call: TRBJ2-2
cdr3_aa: CASSPGGTGELFF
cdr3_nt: TGTGCCAGCAGCCCAGGAGGGACCGGGGAGCTGTTTTTT

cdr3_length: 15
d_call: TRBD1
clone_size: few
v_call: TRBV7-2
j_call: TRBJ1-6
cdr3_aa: CASSLAGTGNSPLHF
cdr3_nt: TGTGCCAGCAGCTTGGCGGGGACAGGGAATTCACCCCTCCACTTT

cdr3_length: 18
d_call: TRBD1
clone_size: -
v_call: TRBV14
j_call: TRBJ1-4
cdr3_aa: CASSQETTGVATNEKLFF
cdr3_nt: TGTGCCAGCAGCCAAGAGACCACAGGGGTTGCAACTAATGAAAAACTGTTTTTT

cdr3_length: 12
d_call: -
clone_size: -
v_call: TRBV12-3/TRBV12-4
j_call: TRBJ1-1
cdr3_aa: CATDQETGRAFF
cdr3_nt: TGTGCCACCGATCAGGAGACAGGACGGGCTTTCTTT

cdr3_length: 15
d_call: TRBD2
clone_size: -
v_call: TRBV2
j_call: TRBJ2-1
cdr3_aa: CASRGTSGTYNEQFF
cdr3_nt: TGTGCCAGCAGGGGTACTAGCGGTACATACAATGAGCAGTTCTTC

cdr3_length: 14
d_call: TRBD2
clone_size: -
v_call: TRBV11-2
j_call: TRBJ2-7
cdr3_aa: CASSLMGGDYEQYF
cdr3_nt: TGTGCCAGCAGCTTGATGGGGGGGGACTACGAGCAGTACTTC

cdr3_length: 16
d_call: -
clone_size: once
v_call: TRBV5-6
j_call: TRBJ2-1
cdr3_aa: CASSLRGSRRYNEQFF
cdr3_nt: TGTGCCAGCAGCTTAAGGGGGTCGCGACGGTACAATGAGCAGTTCTTC

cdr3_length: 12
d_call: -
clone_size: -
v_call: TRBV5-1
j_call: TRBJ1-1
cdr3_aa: CASSQGNTEAFF
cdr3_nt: TGCGCCAGCAGCCAGGGTAACACTGAAGCTTTCTTT

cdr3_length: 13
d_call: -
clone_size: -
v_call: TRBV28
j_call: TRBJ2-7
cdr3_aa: CASNVRGYYEQYF
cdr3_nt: TGTGCCAGCAACGTTAGGGGGTACTACGAGCAGTACTTC

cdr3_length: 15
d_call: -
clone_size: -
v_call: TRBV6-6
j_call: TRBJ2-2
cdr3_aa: CASSYTGVGTGELFF
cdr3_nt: TGTGCCAGCAGTTACACCGGGGTCGGTACCGGGGAGCTGTTTTTT

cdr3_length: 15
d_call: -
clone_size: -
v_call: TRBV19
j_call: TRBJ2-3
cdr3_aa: CASSIGGLITDTQYF
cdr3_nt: TGTGCCAGTAGTATCGGGGGACTGATCACAGATACGCAGTATTTT

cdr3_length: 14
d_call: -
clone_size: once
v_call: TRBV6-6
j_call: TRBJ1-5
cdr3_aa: CASTELRVDQPQHF
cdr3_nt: TGTGCCAGCACCGAGCTCAGGGTAGATCAGCCCCAGCATTTT

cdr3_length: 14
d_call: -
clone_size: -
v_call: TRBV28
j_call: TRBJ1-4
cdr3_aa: CASSLTGSYEKLFF
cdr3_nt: TGTGCCAGCAGTTTAACAGGGTCGTATGAAAAACTGTTTTTT

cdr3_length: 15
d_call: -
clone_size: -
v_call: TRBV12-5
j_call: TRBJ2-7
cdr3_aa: CASGPYRVVSYEQYF
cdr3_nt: TGTGCTAGTGGTCCCTACAGGGTTGTGTCCTACGAGCAGTACTTC

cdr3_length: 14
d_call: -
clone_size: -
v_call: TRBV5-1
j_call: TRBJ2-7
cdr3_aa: CASSLGTRRDEQYF
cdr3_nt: TGCGCCAGCAGCTTGGGCACCAGACGGGACGAGCAGTACTTC

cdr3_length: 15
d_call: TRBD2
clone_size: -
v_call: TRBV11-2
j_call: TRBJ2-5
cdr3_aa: CASSLDGRAGETQYF
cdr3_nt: TGTGCCAGCAGCTTAGATGGGAGGGCCGGAGAGACCCAGTACTTC

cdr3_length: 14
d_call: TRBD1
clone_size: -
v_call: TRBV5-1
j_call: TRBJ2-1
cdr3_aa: CASSTGTGRSEQFF
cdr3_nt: TGCGCCAGCAGCACTGGGACAGGGAGGAGTGAGCAGTTCTTC